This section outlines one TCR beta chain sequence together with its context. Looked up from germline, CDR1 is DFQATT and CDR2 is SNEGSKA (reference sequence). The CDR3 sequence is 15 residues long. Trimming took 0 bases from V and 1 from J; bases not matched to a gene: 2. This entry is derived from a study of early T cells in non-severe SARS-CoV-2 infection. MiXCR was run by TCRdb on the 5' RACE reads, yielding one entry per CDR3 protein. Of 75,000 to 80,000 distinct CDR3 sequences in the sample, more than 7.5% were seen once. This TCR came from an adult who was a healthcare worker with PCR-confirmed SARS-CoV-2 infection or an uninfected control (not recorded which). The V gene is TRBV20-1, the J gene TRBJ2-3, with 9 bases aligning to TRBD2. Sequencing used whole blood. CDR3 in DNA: TGCAGTGCTAGAGAGCCTAGCGGGGGCACAGATACGCAGTATTTT. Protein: CSAREPSGGTDTQYF.